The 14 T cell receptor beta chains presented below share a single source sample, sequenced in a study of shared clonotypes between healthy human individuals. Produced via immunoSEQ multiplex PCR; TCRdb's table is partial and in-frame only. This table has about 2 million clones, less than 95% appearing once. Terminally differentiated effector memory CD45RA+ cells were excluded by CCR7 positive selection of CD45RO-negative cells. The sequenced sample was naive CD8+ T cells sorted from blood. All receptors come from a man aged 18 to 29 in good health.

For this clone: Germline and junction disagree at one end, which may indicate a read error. The CDR3 nucleotides read TGTGCCAGCAGCGAAGACAGGCTTGAAGCTTTCTTT. Amino acids: CASSEDRLEAFF. The chain has TRBV2 and TRBJ1-1; weak D call: TRBD1 (6 bases). This CDR3 contains 12 residues. Germline CDR1 SNHLY, CDR2 FYNNEI.

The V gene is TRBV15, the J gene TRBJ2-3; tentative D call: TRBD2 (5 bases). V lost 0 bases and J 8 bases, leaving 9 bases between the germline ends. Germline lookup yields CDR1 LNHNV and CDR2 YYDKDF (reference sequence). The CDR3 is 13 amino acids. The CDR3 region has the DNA TGTGCCACCAGCAGAGATCATGAGGGTACGCAGTATTTT. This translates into CATSRDHEGTQYF.

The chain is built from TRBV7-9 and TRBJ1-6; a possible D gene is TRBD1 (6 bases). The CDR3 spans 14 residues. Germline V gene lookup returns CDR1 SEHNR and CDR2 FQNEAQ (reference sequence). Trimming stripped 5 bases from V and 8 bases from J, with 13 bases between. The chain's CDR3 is CASSQASGDSPLHF. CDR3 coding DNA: TGTGCCAGCAGCCAGGCATCAGGGGATTCACCCCTCCACTTT.

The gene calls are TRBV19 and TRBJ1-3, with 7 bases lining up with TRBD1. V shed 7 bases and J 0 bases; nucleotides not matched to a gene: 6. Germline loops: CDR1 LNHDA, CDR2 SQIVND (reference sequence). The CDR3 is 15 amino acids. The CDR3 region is CASTDRQYSGNTIYF. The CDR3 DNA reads TGTGCCAGTACGGACAGGCAATACTCTGGAAACACCATATATTTT.

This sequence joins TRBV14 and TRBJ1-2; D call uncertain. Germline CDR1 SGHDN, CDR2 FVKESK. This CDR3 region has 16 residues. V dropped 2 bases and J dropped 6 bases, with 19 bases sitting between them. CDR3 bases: TGTGCCAGCAGCCAATTCCCCCCAAACATTCTAAATGGCTACACCTTC. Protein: CASSQFPPNILNGYTF. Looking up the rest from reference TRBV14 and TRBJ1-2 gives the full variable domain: EAGVTQFPSHSVIEKGQTVTLRCDPISGHDNLYWYRRVMGKEIKFLLHFVKESKQDESGMPNNRFLAERTGGTYSTLKVQPAELEDSGVYFCASSQFPPNILNGYTFGSGTRLTVV.

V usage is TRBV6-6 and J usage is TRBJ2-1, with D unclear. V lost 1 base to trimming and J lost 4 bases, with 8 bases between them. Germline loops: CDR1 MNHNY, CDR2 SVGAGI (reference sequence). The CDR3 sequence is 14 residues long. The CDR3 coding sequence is TGTGCCAGCAGTTACTGGAACAGATACAATGAGCAGTTCTTC. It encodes CASSYWNRYNEQFF.

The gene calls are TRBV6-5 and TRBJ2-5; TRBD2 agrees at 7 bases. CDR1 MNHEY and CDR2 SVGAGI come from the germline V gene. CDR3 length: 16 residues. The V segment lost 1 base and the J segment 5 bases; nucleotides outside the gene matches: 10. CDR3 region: CASSYLTSLAWETQYF. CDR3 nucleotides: TGTGCCAGCAGTTACTTGACTAGCCTGGCGTGGGAGACCCAGTACTTC.

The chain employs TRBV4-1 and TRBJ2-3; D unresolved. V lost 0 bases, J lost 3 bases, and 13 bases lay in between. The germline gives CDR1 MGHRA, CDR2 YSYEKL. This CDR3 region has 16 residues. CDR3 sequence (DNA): TGCGCCAGCAGCCAAGACCCCGGGTCGTTGACAGATACGCAGTATTTT. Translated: CASSQDPGSLTDTQYF.

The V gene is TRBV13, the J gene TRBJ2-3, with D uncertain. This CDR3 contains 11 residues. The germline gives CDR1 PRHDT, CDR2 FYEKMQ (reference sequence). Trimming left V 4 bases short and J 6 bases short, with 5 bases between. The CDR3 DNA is TGTGCCAGCAGCTCCCGCGATACGCAGTATTTT. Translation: CASSSRDTQYF.

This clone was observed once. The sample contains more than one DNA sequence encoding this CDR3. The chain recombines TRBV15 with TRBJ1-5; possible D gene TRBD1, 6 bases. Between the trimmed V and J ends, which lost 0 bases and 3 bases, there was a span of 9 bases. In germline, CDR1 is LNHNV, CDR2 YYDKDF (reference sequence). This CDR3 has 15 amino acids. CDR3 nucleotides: TGTGCCACCAGCAGAGACAGGGGAATCAATCAGCCCCAGCATTTT. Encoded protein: CATSRDRGINQPQHF.

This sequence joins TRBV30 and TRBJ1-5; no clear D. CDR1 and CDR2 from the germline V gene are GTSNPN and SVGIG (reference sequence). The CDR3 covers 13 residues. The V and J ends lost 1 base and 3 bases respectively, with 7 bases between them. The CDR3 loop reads CAWSEGNNQPQHF. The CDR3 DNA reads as TGTGCCTGGAGTGAGGGCAACAATCAGCCCCAGCATTTT.

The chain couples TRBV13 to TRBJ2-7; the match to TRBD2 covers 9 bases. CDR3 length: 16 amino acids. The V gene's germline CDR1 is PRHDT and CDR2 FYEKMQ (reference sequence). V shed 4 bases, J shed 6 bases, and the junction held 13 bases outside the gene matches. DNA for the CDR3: TGTGCCAGCAGCTCCGGACCGGGGCGGGGGGGCGTCGAGCAGTACTTC. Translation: CASSSGPGRGGVEQYF.

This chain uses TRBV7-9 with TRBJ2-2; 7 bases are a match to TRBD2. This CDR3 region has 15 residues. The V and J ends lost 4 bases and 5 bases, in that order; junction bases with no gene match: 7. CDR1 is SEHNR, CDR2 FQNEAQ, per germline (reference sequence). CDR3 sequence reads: CASSSPSGETGELFF. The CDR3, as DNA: TGTGCCAGCAGCTCCCCCAGCGGGGAAACCGGGGAGCTGTTTTTT.

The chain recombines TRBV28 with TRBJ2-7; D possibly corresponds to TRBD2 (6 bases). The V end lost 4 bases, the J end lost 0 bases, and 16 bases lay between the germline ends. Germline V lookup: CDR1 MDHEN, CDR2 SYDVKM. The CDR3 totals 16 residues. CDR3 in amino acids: CASSSDPKLASYEQYF. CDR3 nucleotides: TGTGCCAGCAGTTCGGACCCCAAACTAGCCTCCTACGAGCAGTACTTC.